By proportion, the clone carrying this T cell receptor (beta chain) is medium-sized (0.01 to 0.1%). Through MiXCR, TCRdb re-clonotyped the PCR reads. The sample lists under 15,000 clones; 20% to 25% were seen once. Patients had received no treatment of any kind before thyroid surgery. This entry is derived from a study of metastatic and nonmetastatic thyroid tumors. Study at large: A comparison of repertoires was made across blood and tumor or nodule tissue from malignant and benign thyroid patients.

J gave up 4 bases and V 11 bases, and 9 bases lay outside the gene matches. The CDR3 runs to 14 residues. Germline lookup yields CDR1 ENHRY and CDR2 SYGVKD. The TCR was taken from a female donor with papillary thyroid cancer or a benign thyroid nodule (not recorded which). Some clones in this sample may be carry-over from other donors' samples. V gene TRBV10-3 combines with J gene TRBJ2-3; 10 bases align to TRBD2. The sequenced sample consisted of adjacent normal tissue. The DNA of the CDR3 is TGTGCCGCGAGCGGGAGGGCCGTTTCAGATACGCAGTATTTT. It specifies CAASGRAVSDTQYF.